This T cell receptor beta chain was sequenced for a study of T cell responses to AZD1222 COVID-19 vaccine. The assay was immunoSEQ multiplex PCR, and TCRdb's table has in-frame clones only and misses some. The sample lists around 130,000 clones; about nine tenths were seen once. The CDR3 contains 15 residues. The genes are TRBV21-1 and TRBJ2-6; whether TRBD1, the table's D call, matches the DNA was not checked. TRBV21-1 is a listed pseudogene. Sequenced material: peripheral blood, taken on day 0 of AZD1222 vaccination. The receptor's source is an adult in good health. The CDR3 DNA follows: TGTGTCCCGGGACAGGTCACCTCTGGGGCCAACGTCCTGACTTTC. As protein: CVPGQVTSGANVLTF.